Detailed here is one T cell receptor (beta chain). What it binds is unknown. V dropped 0 bases and J dropped 7; count of bases not matched to a gene: 5. Germline loops: CDR1 ENHRY, CDR2 SYGVKD. The CDR3 runs to 14 residues. This sample was included in a study of cytomegalovirus exposure and HLA in healthy donors. Study results and caveats: Sequences of the TCR beta chain were said to predict the HLA-A and HLA-B alleles of most subjects accurately.

A multiplex PCR was run with 60 Vbeta primers and 13 Jbeta primers. The repertoire was sequenced with immunoSEQ multiplex PCR; TCRdb's copy has only in-frame clones and lacks some. Of roughly 180,000 clones in the sample, roughly four fifths were seen once. The sequenced sample was PBMCs. The gene calls are TRBV10-3 and TRBJ2-5, with TRBD1 identical over 7 bases. The clonotype originates from a female donor in good health and CMV-seronegative. Here the CDR3 DNA reads TGTGCCATCAGTGAGTCGGGAGCAGGGGGGACCCAGTACTTC. It is translated as CAISESGAGGTQYF.